The rows below give T cell receptor beta chains drawn from one sample of a study of T cell responses to AZD1222 COVID-19 vaccine. Using immunoSEQ multiplex PCR, the repertoire was profiled, and TCRdb retains in-frame clones only, with some absent. The sample carries roughly 120,000 clones, around nine tenths recorded once. Sequencing was performed on peripheral blood, taken on day 0 of AZD1222 vaccination. The receptors here all came from an adult in good health. Each CDR3 is given with its conserved first and last residue. The D gene is left open where the match is weak. The size of a clone is reported for some rows only, either as once, few or many, or as a class for expanded clones.

abundance,d_gene,j_gene,v_gene,CDR3nt,CDR3aa
NA,NA,TRBJ2-2,TRBV6-2/TRBV6-3,TGTGCCAGCAGTTACTTTCCAGGGACGAACACCGGGGAGCTGTTTTTT,CASSYFPGTNTGELFF
NA,TRBD1,TRBJ2-7,TRBV7-2,TGTGCCAGCAGCTTATTCAACACAGGGGAAGAGCAGTACTTC,CASSLFNTGEEQYF
once,NA,TRBJ1-1,TRBV6-5,TGTGCCATACGGGACAACCTGGGTAACACTGAAGCTTTCTTT,CAIRDNLGNTEAFF
once,NA,TRBJ1-1,TRBV5-1,TGCGCCAGCAGCTTGGTGGTAGGGAACACTGAAGCTTTCTTT,CASSLVVGNTEAFF
NA,NA,TRBJ1-1,TRBV19,TGTGCCAGTAGTATCGGGGGGGTCACTGAAGCTTTCTTT,CASSIGGVTEAFF
NA,NA,TRBJ2-3,TRBV6-4,TGTGCCAGCAGTGACTCGATGCGAGATACGCAGTATTTT,CASSDSMRDTQYF
NA,NA,TRBJ1-1,TRBV7-2,TGTGCCAGCAGCTTAGGTGGGACCACTGAAGCTTTCTTT,CASSLGGTTEAFF
NA,NA,TRBJ1-2,TRBV23-1,TGCGCCAGCAGTCCCCCCATTAGGGGTGTTCTGCGTGGCTACACCTTC,CASSPPIRGVLRGYTF
NA,NA,TRBJ1-2,TRBV7-2,TGTGCCAGCAGCTTTGGACACCGAAACTATGGCTACACCTTC,CASSFGHRNYGYTF
NA,TRBD1,TRBJ1-5,TRBV7-9,TGTGCCAGCAGCTCGACAGGGAACCAGCCCCAGCATTTT,CASSSTGNQPQHF
NA,NA,TRBJ1-2,TRBV3-1/TRBV3-2,TGTGCCAGCAGCCAAGAAAGGCAGATCGGAGGCTACACCTTC,CASSQERQIGGYTF
NA,NA,TRBJ1-1,TRBV10-2,TGCGCCAGCAGTGAGAGAATGAACACTGAAGCTTTCTTT,CASSERMNTEAFF
NA,TRBD2,TRBJ2-5,TRBV9,TGTGCCAGCAGCGTAGAGGGCGGGAGTGGAGAGACCCAGTACTTC,CASSVEGGSGETQYF
once,NA,TRBJ1-5,TRBV6-5,TGTGCCAGCAGTTCAAGGGCCGGGCCCCAGCATTTT,CASSSRAGPQHF
NA,NA,TRBJ1-2,TRBV9,TGTGCCAGCAGCGCGGACGGCGGCTATGGCTACACCTTC,CASSADGGYGYTF
NA,TRBD1,TRBJ1-1,TRBV18,TGTGCCAGCGGGGAGAGGGACAGGGGTGAAGCTTTCTTT,CASGERDRGEAFF
NA,TRBD2,TRBJ2-7,TRBV4-1,TGCGCCAGCAGCCAGACTAGCGGGAGTCTCTACGAGCAGTACTTC,CASSQTSGSLYEQYF
NA,TRBD2,TRBJ2-7,TRBV6-5,TGTGCCAGCTTGAGCGGGAGAGGCTACGAGCAGTACTTC,CASLSGRGYEQYF
NA,NA,TRBJ1-3,TRBV19,TGTGCCAGTAGTATTTCGGGTTCTGGAAACACCATATATTTT,CASSISGSGNTIYF
NA,NA,TRBJ2-1,TRBV7-2,TGTGCCAGCGCAACGGGGGCCTACAATGAGCAGTTCTTC,CASATGAYNEQFF
NA,NA,TRBJ1-4,TRBV10-3,TGTGCCATCAGTGAGAGGGTGGGCCTAACTAATGAAAAACTGTTTTTT,CAISERVGLTNEKLFF
NA,NA,TRBJ2-1,TRBV11-2,TGTGCCAGCAGCTTAGGACCGGAGCCCTACAATGAGCAGTTCTTC,CASSLGPEPYNEQFF
NA,NA,TRBJ2-7,TRBV19,TGTGCCAGTAGTATTCTGGGGAGTACGGGTAACGAGCAGTACTTC,CASSILGSTGNEQYF
NA,TRBD1,TRBJ2-5,TRBV7-8,TGTGCCAGCAGACCCGACAGGGGGTTAGGGACCCAGTACTTC,CASRPDRGLGTQYF
NA,NA,TRBJ1-1,TRBV7-9,TGTGCCAGCAGCTTAGGAAGTTTCGGTGACACTGAAGCTTTCTTT,CASSLGSFGDTEAFF
few,NA,TRBJ1-3,TRBV2,TGTGCCAGCAGTGAATCCGGCACCATATATTTT,CASSESGTIYF
NA,NA,TRBJ2-1,TRBV7-9,TGTGCCAGCAGCTTAGTGGGCCTGGAGCAGTTCTTC,CASSLVGLEQFF
NA,NA,TRBJ2-2,TRBV12-5,TGTGCTAGTGGTTTGGTACCGGCTAGTCCATCCTCCGGGGAGCTGTTTTTT,CASGLVPASPSSGELFF
NA,TRBD1,TRBJ2-7,TRBV5-6,TGTGCCAGCAGTGCCGGGACAGGGGTAACCTACGAGCAGTACTTC,CASSAGTGVTYEQYF
NA,TRBD1,TRBJ1-2,TRBV28,TGTGCCAGCAGTTTGGAACAGGGGGTTGACTATGGCTACACCTTC,CASSLEQGVDYGYTF
NA,NA,TRBJ2-5,TRBV20-1,TGCAGTGCTAGTGACCCTCACGGGAGAGTCCAAGAGACCCAGTACTTC,CSASDPHGRVQETQYF
NA,NA,TRBJ2-7,TRBV21-1,TGTGCCAGCAGCTCCTCCGGAGGGGTACCCTACGAGCAGTACTTC,CASSSSGGVPYEQYF
once,NA,TRBJ2-1,TRBV25-1,TGTGCCAGCAGTGAGTCCCTCAATGAGCAGTTCTTC,CASSESLNEQFF
NA,NA,TRBJ1-3,TRBV14,TGTGCCAGCAGCCAAGTATACGGGGCGGTGGGAAACACCATATATTTT,CASSQVYGAVGNTIYF
NA,TRBD2,TRBJ2-1,TRBV9,TGTGCCAGCAGCGCCTTACTAGCGGGAGCTGATGAGCAGTTCTTC,CASSALLAGADEQFF
once,TRBD2,TRBJ2-3,TRBV6-2/TRBV6-3,TGTGCCAGCAGTTACTCTAGCGGGCCAGATACGCAGTATTTT,CASSYSSGPDTQYF
NA,NA,TRBJ2-1,TRBV13,TGTGCCAGCAGCTCGTTCAAGGAGATGACTTACAATGAGCAGTTCTTC,CASSSFKEMTYNEQFF
NA,NA,TRBJ1-3,TRBV7-2,TGTGCCAGCAGCTTAGGTACCAGCGGAAACACCATATATTTT,CASSLGTSGNTIYF
NA,NA,TRBJ1-2,TRBV2,TGTGCCAGCAGCGGGGACTATGGCTACACCTTC,CASSGDYGYTF
NA,NA,TRBJ2-1,TRBV7-2,TGTGCCAGCAGCATTAGCGGCTCGGGGTACAATGAGCAGTTCTTC,CASSISGSGYNEQFF
NA,NA,TRBJ2-3,TRBV4-1,TGCGCCAGCAGCCAAAGTAGCAGATACACAGATACGCAGTATTTT,CASSQSSRYTDTQYF
few,NA,TRBJ1-1,TRBV3-1/TRBV3-2,TGTGCCAGCAGCCTCACCCCTGGATTCACTGAAGCTTTCTTT,CASSLTPGFTEAFF
NA,NA,TRBJ1-1,TRBV2,TGTGCCAGCAGTGAAATTAGGGTCGGGGCTGAAGCTTTCTTT,CASSEIRVGAEAFF
NA,TRBD2,TRBJ2-7,TRBV4-1,TGCGCCAGCAGCCAAGGTAGGGCTAGCGGGAGTCGCGAGCAGTACTTC,CASSQGRASGSREQYF
NA,NA,TRBJ2-5,TRBV27,TGTGCCAGCAGTTTTCGGATACAAGAGACCCAGTACTTC,CASSFRIQETQYF
NA,NA,TRBJ1-2,TRBV2,TGTGCCAGCAAGCGGGACAATAACTATGGCTACACCTTC,CASKRDNNYGYTF
NA,TRBD2,TRBJ2-1,TRBV9,TGTGCCAGCAGCCGCAGCGGGAGCTCCTACAATGAGCAGTTCTTC,CASSRSGSSYNEQFF
NA,NA,TRBJ1-1,TRBV5-4,TGTGCCAGCAGCTTGCGTACTGAAGCTTTCTTT,CASSLRTEAFF
NA,NA,TRBJ1-1,TRBV29-1,TGCAGCGTTGAAGAGGGCGGGGTTGGCACTGAAGCTTTCTTT,CSVEEGGVGTEAFF
NA,NA,TRBJ1-1,TRBV6-5,TGTGCCAGCAGTTACTCAGCAGACTTGAACACTGAAGCTTTCTTT,CASSYSADLNTEAFF
few,NA,TRBJ2-2,TRBV27,TGTGCCAGCAGTTTCGGGACCGGGGAGCTGTTTTTT,CASSFGTGELFF
NA,NA,TRBJ1-2,TRBV27,TGTGCCAGCAGTTTAACCATTTTCGGGGGGAATTATTATGGCTACACCTTC,CASSLTIFGGNYYGYTF
NA,TRBD2,TRBJ2-3,TRBV6-2/TRBV6-3,TGTGCCAGCAGTTACATGGCGACTAGCGGGACCACAGATACGCAGTATTTT,CASSYMATSGTTDTQYF
NA,NA,TRBJ2-3,TRBV6-2/TRBV6-3,TGTGCCAGCAGTCCAGGGCCAGATACGCAGTATTTT,CASSPGPDTQYF
once,TRBD2,TRBJ2-5,TRBV25-1,TGTGCCAGCAGTGACCAGACTAGCGGGAGAGGGGAGACCCAGTACTTC,CASSDQTSGRGETQYF
NA,TRBD1,TRBJ1-2,TRBV6-5,TGTGCCAGCAGCCCCGACAGGGACTATGGCTACACCTTC,CASSPDRDYGYTF
NA,TRBD1,TRBJ1-2,TRBV3-1/TRBV3-2,TGTGCCAGCAGCTCGACAGGGGTAGGCGGCTACACCTTC,CASSSTGVGGYTF
few,NA,TRBJ1-6,TRBV6-1,TGTGCCAGCAGTGAACCCCCTAATTCACCCCTCCACTTT,CASSEPPNSPLHF
NA,NA,TRBJ2-1,TRBV19,TGTGCCAGTAGTATCTCCCCCAACCCTAATAATGAGCAGTTCTTC,CASSISPNPNNEQFF